This TCR beta chain was retrieved from a study of tumor-infiltrating lymphocytes in localized non-small cell lung cancer. Turning to the study itself: Several tumor histologies, both smoking statuses, and some post-neoadjuvant chemotherapy samples were included. Study findings and constraints: IM1 and IM2 tumors showed no difference in T-cell fraction. Available tissue quantity limited TCR sequencing to a patient subset.

Germline values: CDR1 SGHVS, CDR2 FNYEAQ. V was pared by 3 bases and J by 2 bases, with 13 bases between. The CDR3 has 16 amino acids. In its sample, this clone is medium-sized. The antigen remains unidentified. Here immunoSEQ multiplex PCR was the method, and the copy in TCRdb shows in-frame clones only, minus some. The sample records 10,000 to 15,000 clones, 75% to 90% being singletons. This sequence originates from a human donor with non-small cell lung cancer. The rearrangement links TRBV7-6 to TRBJ2-2; a weak D match, TRBD1 (6 bases). Sequenced: lung tumor tissue. This CDR3 is CASSLRAGANTGELFF. CDR3 bases: TGTGCCAGCAGCTTGAGGGCAGGGGCCAACACCGGGGAGCTGTTTTTT. The entire variable domain, with the rest obtained from reference TRBV7-6 and TRBJ2-2, is as follows: GAGVSQSPRYKVTKRGQDVALRCDPISGHVSLYWYRQALGQGPEFLTYFNYEAQQDKSGLPNDRFSAERPEGSISTLTIQRTEQRDSAMYRCASSLRAGANTGELFFGEGSRLTVL.